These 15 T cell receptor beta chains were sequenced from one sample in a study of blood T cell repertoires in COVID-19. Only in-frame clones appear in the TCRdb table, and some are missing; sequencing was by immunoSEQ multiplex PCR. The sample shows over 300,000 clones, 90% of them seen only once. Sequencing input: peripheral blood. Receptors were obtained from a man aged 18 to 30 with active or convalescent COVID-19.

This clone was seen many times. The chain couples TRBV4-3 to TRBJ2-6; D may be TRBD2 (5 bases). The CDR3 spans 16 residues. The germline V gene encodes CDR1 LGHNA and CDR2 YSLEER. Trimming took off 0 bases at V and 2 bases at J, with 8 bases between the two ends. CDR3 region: CASSQDNGAGANVLTF. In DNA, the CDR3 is TGCGCCAGCAGCCAAGATAACGGGGCTGGGGCCAACGTCCTGACTTTC.

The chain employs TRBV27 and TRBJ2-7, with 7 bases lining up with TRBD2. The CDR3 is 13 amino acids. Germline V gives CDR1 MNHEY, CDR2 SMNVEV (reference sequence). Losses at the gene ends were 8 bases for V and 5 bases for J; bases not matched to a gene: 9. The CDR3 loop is CASVGRGADEQYF. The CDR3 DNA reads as TGTGCCAGCGTTGGGAGGGGCGCCGACGAGCAGTACTTC.

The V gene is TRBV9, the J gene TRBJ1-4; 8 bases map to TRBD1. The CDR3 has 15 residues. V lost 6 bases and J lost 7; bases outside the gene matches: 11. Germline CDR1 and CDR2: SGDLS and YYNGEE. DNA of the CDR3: TGTGCCAGCAACATTAACGGACAGGGACTTGAAAAACTGTTTTTT. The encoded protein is CASNINGQGLEKLFF.

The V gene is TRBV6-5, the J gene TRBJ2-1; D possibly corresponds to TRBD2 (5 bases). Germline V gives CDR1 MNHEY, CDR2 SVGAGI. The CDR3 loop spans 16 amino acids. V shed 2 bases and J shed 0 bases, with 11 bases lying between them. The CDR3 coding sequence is TGTGCCAGCAGTTACAAACTAGGAAGCTCCTACAATGAGCAGTTCTTC. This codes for CASSYKLGSSYNEQFF.

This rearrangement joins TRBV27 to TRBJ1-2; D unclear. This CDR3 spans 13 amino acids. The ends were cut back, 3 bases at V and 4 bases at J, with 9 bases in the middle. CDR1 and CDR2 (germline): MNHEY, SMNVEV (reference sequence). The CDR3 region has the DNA TGTGCCAGCAGTTTTTCACAGTCCTATGGCTACACCTTC. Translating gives CASSFSQSYGYTF.

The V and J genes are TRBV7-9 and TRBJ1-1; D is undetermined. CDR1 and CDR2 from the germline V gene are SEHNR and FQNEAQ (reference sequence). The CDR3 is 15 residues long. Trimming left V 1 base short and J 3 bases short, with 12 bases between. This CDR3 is CASSLGSELDTEAFF. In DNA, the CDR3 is TGTGCCAGCAGCTTAGGTTCCGAACTTGACACTGAAGCTTTCTTT.

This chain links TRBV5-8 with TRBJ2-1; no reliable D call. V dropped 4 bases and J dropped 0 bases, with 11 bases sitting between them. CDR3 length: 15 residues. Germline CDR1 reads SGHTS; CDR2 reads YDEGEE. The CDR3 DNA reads TGTGCCAGCAGCCTGGATGGAGTCTCCTACAATGAGCAGTTCTTC. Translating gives CASSLDGVSYNEQFF.

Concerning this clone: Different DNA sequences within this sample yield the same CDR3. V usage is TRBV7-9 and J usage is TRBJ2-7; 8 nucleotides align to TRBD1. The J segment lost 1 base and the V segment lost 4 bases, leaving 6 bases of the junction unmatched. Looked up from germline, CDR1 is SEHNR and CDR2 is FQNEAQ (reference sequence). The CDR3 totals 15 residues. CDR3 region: CASSSGTGGSYEQYF. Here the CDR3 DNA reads TGTGCCAGCAGCTCGGGTACAGGGGGGTCCTACGAGCAGTACTTC.

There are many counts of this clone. This CDR3 is CASSRGAGYEQYF. The CDR3 nucleotides are TGTGCCAGCAGCCGGGGAGCGGGATACGAGCAGTACTTC. V usage is TRBV3-1 (or the pseudogene TRBV3-2) and J usage is TRBJ2-7; 7 nucleotides align to TRBD2. The CDR3 sequence is 13 residues long. Trimming at V came to 4 bases and at J to 4 bases, leaving 4 bases not matched to a gene. The germline V gene encodes CDR1 LGHDT and CDR2 YNNKEL (reference sequence).

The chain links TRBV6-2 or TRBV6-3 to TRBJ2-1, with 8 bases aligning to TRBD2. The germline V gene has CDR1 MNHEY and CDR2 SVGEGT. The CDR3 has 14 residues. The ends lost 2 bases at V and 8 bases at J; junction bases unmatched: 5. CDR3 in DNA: TGTGCCAGCAGTTACCTTGGACTAGCTTATGAGCAGTTCTTC. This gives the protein CASSYLGLAYEQFF.

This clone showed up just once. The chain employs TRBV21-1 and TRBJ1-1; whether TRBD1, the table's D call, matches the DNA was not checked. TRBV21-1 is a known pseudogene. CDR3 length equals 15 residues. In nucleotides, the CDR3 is TGTGCCAGCAGGAAAGGACAGGGGCAGAACACTGAAGCTTTCTTT. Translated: CASRKGQGQNTEAFF.

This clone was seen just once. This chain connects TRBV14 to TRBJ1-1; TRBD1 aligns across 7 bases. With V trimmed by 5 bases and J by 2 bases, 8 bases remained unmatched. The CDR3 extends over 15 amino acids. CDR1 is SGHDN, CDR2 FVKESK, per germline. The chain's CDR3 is CASSNGQAYNTEAFF. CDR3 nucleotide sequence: TGTGCCAGCAGCAACGGACAGGCCTATAACACTGAAGCTTTCTTT. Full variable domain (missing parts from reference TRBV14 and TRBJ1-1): EAGVTQFPSHSVIEKGQTVTLRCDPISGHDNLYWYRRVMGKEIKFLLHFVKESKQDESGMPNNRFLAERTGGTYSTLKVQPAELEDSGVYFCASSNGQAYNTEAFFGQGTRLTVV.

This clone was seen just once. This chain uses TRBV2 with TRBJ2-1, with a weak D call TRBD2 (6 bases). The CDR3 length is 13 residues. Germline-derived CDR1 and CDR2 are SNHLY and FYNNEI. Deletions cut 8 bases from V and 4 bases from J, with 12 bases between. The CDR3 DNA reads TGTGCCAGCGCGAAGCGGGCGTACAATGAGCAGTTCTTC. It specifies CASAKRAYNEQFF.

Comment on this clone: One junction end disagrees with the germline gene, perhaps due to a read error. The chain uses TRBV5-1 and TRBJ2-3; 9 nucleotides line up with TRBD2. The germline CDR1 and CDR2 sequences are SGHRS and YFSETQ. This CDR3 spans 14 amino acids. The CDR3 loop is CARSGRGGQDTQYF. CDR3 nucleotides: TGTGCCCGCAGCGGGCGGGGGGGCCAGGATACGCAGTATTTT.

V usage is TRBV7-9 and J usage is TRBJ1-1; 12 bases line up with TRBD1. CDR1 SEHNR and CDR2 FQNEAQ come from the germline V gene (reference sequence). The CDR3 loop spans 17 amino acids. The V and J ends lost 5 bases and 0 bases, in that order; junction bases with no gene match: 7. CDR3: CASSAPGQGALNTEAFF. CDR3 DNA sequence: TGTGCCAGCAGCGCCCCGGGACAGGGGGCTCTGAACACTGAAGCTTTCTTT.